These T cell receptor beta chains were read from a single sample in a study of OX40 agonist ivuxolimab in advanced cancers. Sequencing used immunoSEQ multiplex PCR; TCRdb keeps in-frame clones, though not all of them. The sample carries about 69,000 clones, 90% recorded once. The material sequenced was CD4+ or CD8+ T cells sorted from blood, taken in a trial of the OX40 agonist ivuxolimab. The receptors were gathered from an adult with an advanced solid tumor such as melanoma, head and neck, liver or kidney cancer. Each CDR3 is given with its conserved first and last residue. A D gene is named only where the DNA matches it firmly. Some rows have no size entry. The others give once, few or many, or a class for an expanded clone.

abundance	v_gene	j_gene	d_gene	CDR3aa	CDR3nt
NA	TRBV28	TRBJ2-1	TRBD2	CASSLGRGSSYNEQFF	TGTGCCAGCAGTTTAGGCCGCGGGAGCTCCTACAATGAGCAGTTCTTC
NA	TRBV13	TRBJ2-5	TRBD2	CASSRRWTSGSVETQYF	TGTGCCAGCAGCAGACGCTGGACTAGCGGGAGTGTGGAGACCCAGTACTTC
NA	TRBV11-2	TRBJ2-3	TRBD2	CASSLAGGPEDTQYF	TGTGCCAGCAGCTTAGCGGGAGGGCCCGAAGATACGCAGTATTTT
NA	TRBV11-3	TRBJ2-3	TRBD2	CASSPGLAGGNTDTQYF	TGTGCCAGCAGCCCGGGACTAGCGGGAGGAAACACAGATACGCAGTATTTT
few	TRBV18	TRBJ1-1	NA	CASSPSTGMNTEAFF	TGTGCCAGCTCACCTTCGACAGGCATGAACACTGAAGCTTTCTTT
NA	TRBV6-6	TRBJ2-7	NA	CASSPQGGRQYF	TGTGCCAGCAGCCCACAGGGTGGGAGGCAGTACTTC
once	TRBV7-2	TRBJ2-7	TRBD1	CASSLNRGDEQYF	TGTGCCAGCAGCTTGAACAGGGGCGACGAGCAGTACTTC
NA	TRBV10-3	TRBJ2-1	TRBD2	CAISESGGRSGEQFF	TGTGCCATCAGTGAGTCCGGCGGGAGAAGCGGTGAGCAGTTCTTC
once	TRBV18	TRBJ2-2	TRBD1	CASSPRTGEPNTGELFF	TGTGCCAGCTCACCACGAACAGGGGAGCCGAACACCGGGGAGCTGTTTTTT
NA	TRBV10-3	TRBJ2-7	TRBD2	CAISEYGLAVTYEQYF	TGTGCCATCAGTGAGTACGGACTAGCCGTGACCTACGAGCAGTACTTC
NA	TRBV23-1	TRBJ1-5	NA	CASSQGPNQPQHF	TGCGCCAGCAGTCAGGGTCCGAATCAGCCCCAGCATTTT
NA	TRBV5-1	TRBJ2-1	TRBD2	CASSSGLAGGGVYEQFF	TGCGCCAGCAGCTCGGGACTAGCGGGAGGCGGGGTTTATGAGCAGTTCTTC
NA	TRBV7-3	TRBJ2-3	NA	CASSLLSSTTDTQYF	TGTGCCAGCAGCTTATTGTCATCGACAACAGATACGCAGTATTTT
NA	TRBV7-2	TRBJ2-1	TRBD2	CASSSRDGRGYNEQFF	TGTGCCAGCAGCTCCAGGGACGGGAGGGGATACAATGAGCAGTTCTTC
once	TRBV19	TRBJ2-6	NA	CASSPLGHSPSGANVLTF	TGTGCCAGTAGTCCCTTGGGACATTCCCCCTCTGGGGCCAACGTCCTGACTTTC
NA	TRBV4-3	TRBJ1-2	NA	CASSQEPNRNYGYTF	TGCGCCAGCAGCCAAGAACCTAACCGTAACTATGGCTACACCTTC
NA	TRBV18	TRBJ1-1	NA	CASSAINRETEAFF	TGTGCCAGCTCAGCCATAAACAGGGAGACTGAAGCTTTCTTT
NA	TRBV6-5	TRBJ1-1	NA	CASSKGGTEAFF	TGTGCCAGCAGCAAGGGGGGCACTGAAGCTTTCTTT
NA	TRBV15	TRBJ2-1	TRBD1	CATSSGDRSVLSYNEQFF	TGTGCCACCAGCAGTGGGGACAGGTCGGTCCTGTCCTACAATGAGCAGTTCTTC
NA	TRBV27	TRBJ2-1	TRBD1	CASRVPGQGGEQFF	TGTGCCAGCAGAGTCCCGGGACAGGGTGGTGAGCAGTTCTTC
NA	TRBV18	TRBJ2-2	TRBD2	CASSPRLMSGTNTGELFF	TGTGCCAGCTCACCTCGTTTGATGAGCGGGACGAACACCGGGGAGCTGTTTTTT
NA	TRBV25-1	TRBJ2-1	NA	CASSEFIRGNEQFF	TGTGCCAGCAGTGAATTCATCAGGGGAAATGAGCAGTTCTTC
once	TRBV6-5	TRBJ2-1	NA	CASSYSSEQFF	TGTGCCAGCAGTTACTCGTCTGAGCAGTTCTTC
few	TRBV7-2	TRBJ1-3	NA	CASSPRGEGSYSGNTIYF	TGTGCCAGCAGTCCTCGAGGGGAGGGATCTTACTCTGGAAACACCATATATTTT
NA	TRBV7-3	TRBJ2-7	NA	CASSSNPGTYIHF	TGTGCCAGCAGCTCTAACCCGGGGACTTATATACACTTC
NA	TRBV5-6	TRBJ2-2	NA	CASSLLGVYTGELFF	TGTGCCAGCAGCTTGTTAGGGGTTTACACCGGGGAGCTGTTTTTT
NA	TRBV2	TRBJ2-5	TRBD2	CARTSGYQETQYF	TGTGCCAGAACTAGCGGGTACCAAGAGACCCAGTACTTC
once	TRBV6-1	TRBJ1-5	NA	CASIKGTVNQPQHF	TGTGCCAGCATAAAGGGGACCGTGAATCAGCCCCAGCATTTT
NA	TRBV7-9	TRBJ2-5	TRBD1	CASIRQGRETQYF	TGTGCCAGCATCAGACAGGGGAGAGAGACCCAGTACTTC
NA	TRBV5-1	TRBJ2-3	NA	CASSDRADTQYF	TGCGCCAGCAGCGACAGAGCAGATACGCAGTATTTT
NA	TRBV9	TRBJ2-5	TRBD1	CASSVVGTGGTQYF	TGTGCCAGCAGCGTAGTCGGGACAGGGGGGACCCAGTACTTC
NA	TRBV29-1	TRBJ2-1	NA	CSVERGAGVEQFF	TGCAGCGTTGAACGGGGGGCGGGAGTGGAGCAGTTCTTC
NA	TRBV6-1	TRBJ2-1	TRBD2	CASSGTSGRPSSYNEQFF	TGTGCCAGCAGTGGGACTAGCGGGAGGCCCTCCTCCTACAATGAGCAGTTCTTC
NA	TRBV9	TRBJ1-2	NA	CASSVGGEHYGYTF	TGTGCCAGCAGCGTAGGGGGGGAGCACTATGGCTACACCTTC
NA	TRBV5-4	TRBJ2-3	TRBD2	CASSLNRLAGSTDTQYF	TGTGCCAGCAGCTTGAACCGACTAGCGGGTAGCACAGATACGCAGTATTTT
NA	TRBV4-2	TRBJ2-4	TRBD1	CASSQQTGKNIQYF	TGTGCCAGCAGCCAACAGACAGGGAAGAACATTCAGTACTTC
NA	TRBV19	TRBJ2-1	TRBD1	CASSPLNRGAYNEQFF	TGTGCCAGTAGTCCCCTCAACAGGGGAGCCTACAATGAGCAGTTCTTC
once	TRBV7-2	TRBJ1-5	NA	CASSLATDFQPQHF	TGTGCCAGCAGCTTAGCCACAGACTTTCAGCCCCAGCATTTT
NA	TRBV28	TRBJ2-2	NA	CASSFPGSVNAGELFF	TGTGCCAGCAGTTTCCCCGGGTCGGTGAACGCCGGGGAGCTGTTTTTT